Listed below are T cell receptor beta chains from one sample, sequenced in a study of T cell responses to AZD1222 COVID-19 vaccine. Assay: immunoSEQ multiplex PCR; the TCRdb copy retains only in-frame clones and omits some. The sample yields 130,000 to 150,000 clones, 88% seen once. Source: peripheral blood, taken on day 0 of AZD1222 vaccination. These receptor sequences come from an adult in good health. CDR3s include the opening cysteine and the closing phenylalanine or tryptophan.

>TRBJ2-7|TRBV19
CASSPNRGISYEQYF
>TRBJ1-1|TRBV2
CASKLGTSSEAFF
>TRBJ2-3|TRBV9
CASSVAPGGSADTQYF
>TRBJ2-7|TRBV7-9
CASSLGELRSF
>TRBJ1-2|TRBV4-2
CASSQDSGAPYGYTF
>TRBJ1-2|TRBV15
CATSRLGTADYGYTF
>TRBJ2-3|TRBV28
CASSSPAGTSGGSGDTQYF
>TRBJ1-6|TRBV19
CASSATKGGNSPLHF
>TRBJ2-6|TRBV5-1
CASSLGGTGANVLTF
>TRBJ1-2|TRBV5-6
CASSSLPGRMNYGYTF
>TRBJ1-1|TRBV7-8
CASSLGGQGASEAFF
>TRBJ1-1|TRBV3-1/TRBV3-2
CASSPLDRGTEAFF
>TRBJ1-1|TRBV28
CASSLFQGRAEAFF
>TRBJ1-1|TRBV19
CASSMRGLRTEAFF
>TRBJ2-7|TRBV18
CASSPPSVKYEQYF
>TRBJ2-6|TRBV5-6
CASSSYGSSGANVLTF
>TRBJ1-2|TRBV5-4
CASSPWGAPGGYTF
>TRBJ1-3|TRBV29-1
CSVGDPSGNTIYF
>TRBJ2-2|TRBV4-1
CASSQDSATGELFF
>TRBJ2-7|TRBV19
CASSSLGAGAYEQYF
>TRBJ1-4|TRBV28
CASARQGLNEKLFF
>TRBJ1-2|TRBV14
CASSQGWRSNYGYTF
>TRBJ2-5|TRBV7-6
CASSYLTGRAETQYF
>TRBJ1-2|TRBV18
CASSPVDSPNYGYTF
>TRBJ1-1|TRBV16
CASSQSGQMNTEAFF
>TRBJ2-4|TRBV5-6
CASSLGAHGENIQYF
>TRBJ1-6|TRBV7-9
CASSAWLRGSSYNSPLHF
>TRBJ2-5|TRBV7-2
CASSLRSSQETQYF
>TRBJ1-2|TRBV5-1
CASSLAGQGEGYTF
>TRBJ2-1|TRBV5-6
CASSFIGTLGRYEQFF
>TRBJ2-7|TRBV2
CASKNTGESYEQYF
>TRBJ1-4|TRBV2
CASSVPQTNEKLFF
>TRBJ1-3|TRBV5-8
CASRSVAGRNTIYF
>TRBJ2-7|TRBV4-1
CASSPGQGPRYEQYF
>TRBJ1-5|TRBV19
CASSSLYQPQHF
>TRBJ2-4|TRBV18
CASSPPGTRGHIQYF
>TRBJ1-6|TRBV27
CASRVGAGQQHSPLHF
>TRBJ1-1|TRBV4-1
CASHPGAGRNANTEAFF
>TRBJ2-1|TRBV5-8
CASSSWGGSYNEQFF
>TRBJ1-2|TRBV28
CASSPVTGASGYTF
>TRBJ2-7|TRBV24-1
CATSDQGAHEQYF
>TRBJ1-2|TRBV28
CASRAPGQGARGYTF
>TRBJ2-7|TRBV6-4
CASTKAYEQYF
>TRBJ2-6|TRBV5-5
CASSPNRDTGANVLTF
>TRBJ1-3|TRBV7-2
CASSPRTGPGNTIYF
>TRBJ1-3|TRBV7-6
CASSLALLTGSGNTIYF
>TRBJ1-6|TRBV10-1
CASRRDIGDSPLHF